This TCR beta chain emerged from a study of blood T cell repertoires in COVID-19. Study information: Spain, Italy and the United States supplied samples that represented acute and convalescent COVID-19. Sample material is recorded as cDNA or gDNA derived from T cells, B-cell-depleted T cells, or PBMCs.

In the authors' methods: Estimation of nucleated cell counts was performed using reference gene primer amplification. Libraries were prepared by immunoSEQ multiplex PCR; TCRdb keeps only in-frame clonotypes and omits some of them. Clone size and V and J calls were adopted from that table, with D and trimming inferred from the DNA. The sample holds over 100,000 clones; over 75% are singletons and the top ten take 4% to 5.5%. V was trimmed by 4 bases and J by 5 bases, leaving 14 bases between them. Looked up from germline, CDR1 is SGHTA and CDR2 is FQGNSA. The CDR3 is 15 residues long. This sequence originates from a woman in her 70s with acute or convalescent COVID-19. The rearrangement uses TRBV7-2 and TRBJ2-2; D perhaps matches TRBD1 (6 bases). The source material was peripheral blood. The CDR3 DNA reads as TGTGCCAGCAGCTCCGGGACACTGAGGACCGGGGAGCTGTTTTTT. Translation gives CASSSGTLRTGELFF.